This T cell receptor (beta chain) is from a study of T cell repertoires in cytomegalovirus infection. For the study at large: CMV epitopes that were recently identified and HLA-C-restricted were used alongside well-studied HLA-B-restricted ones. It can be stated that public TCR beta signatures indicated CMV infection as well as a matching HLA type.

The V end was cut by 8 bases, the J end by 1 base, with 15 bases between. The CDR3 runs 14 residues. The germline CDR1 and CDR2 sequences are SGHTA and FQGNSA. Ten or more counts support this clonotype. The antigen is not known. TCRdb recomputed calls from the reads with MiXCR, one row per CDR3 protein. This sample has approximately 730,000 distinct CDR3 sequences, with around 31% found just once. This receptor was obtained from a human donor in good health (CMV status not recorded). Some clones in this sample may be carry-over from other donors' samples. The rearrangement links TRBV7-2 to TRBJ2-7; TRBD2 might be the D (6 bases). Specimen: cultured PBMCs, collected from culture after CMV antigen stimulation. This CDR3 is CASRPGTYSYEQYF. The DNA for the CDR3 is TGTGCCAGCCGACCCGGGACTTATTCCTACGAGCAGTACTTC. Variable domain in full (rest from reference TRBV7-2 and TRBJ2-7): GAGVSQSPSNKVTEKGKDVELRCDPISGHTALYWYRQSLGQGLEFLIYFQGNSAPDKSGLPSDRFSAERTGGSVSTLTIQRTQQEDSAVYLCASRPGTYSYEQYFGPGTRLTVT.